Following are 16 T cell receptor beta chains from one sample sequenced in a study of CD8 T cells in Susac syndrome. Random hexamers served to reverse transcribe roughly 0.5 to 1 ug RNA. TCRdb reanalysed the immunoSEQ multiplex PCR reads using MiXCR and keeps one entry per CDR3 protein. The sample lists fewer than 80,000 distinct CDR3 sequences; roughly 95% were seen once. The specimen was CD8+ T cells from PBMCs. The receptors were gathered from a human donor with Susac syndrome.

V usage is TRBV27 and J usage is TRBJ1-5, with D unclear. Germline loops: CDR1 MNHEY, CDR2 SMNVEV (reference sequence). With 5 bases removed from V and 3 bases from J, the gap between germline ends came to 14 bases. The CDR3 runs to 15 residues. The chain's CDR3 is CASSLTMNHNQPQHF. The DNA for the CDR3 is TGTGCCAGCAGTCTAACCATGAATCACAATCAGCCCCAGCATTTT.

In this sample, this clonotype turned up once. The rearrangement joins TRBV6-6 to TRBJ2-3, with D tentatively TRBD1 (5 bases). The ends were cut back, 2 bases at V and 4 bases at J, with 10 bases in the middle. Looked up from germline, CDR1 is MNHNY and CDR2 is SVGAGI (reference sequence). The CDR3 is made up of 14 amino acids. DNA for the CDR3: TGTGCCAGCAGTTACAGGGGCGGCCCAGATACGCAGTATTTT. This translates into CASSYRGGPDTQYF.

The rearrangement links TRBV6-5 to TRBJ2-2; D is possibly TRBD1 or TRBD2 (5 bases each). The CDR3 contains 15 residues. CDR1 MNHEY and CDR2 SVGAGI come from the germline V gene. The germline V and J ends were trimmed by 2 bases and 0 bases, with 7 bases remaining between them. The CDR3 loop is CASSYEGPNTGELFF. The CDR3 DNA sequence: TGTGCCAGCAGTTACGAGGGGCCGAACACCGGGGAGCTGTTTTTT.

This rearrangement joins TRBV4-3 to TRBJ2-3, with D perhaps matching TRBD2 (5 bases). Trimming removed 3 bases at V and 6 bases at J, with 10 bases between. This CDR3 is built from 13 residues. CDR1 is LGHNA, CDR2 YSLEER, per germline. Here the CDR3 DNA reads TGCGCCAGCAGCCAGCATAGGAGGGATACGCAGTATTTT. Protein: CASSQHRRDTQYF.

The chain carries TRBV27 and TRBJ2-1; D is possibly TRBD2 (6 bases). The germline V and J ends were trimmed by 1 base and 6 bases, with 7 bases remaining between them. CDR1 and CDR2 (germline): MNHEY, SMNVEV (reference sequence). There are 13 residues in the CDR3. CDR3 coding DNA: TGTGCCAGCAGTTTATGGCGGGGCAATGAGCAGTTCTTC. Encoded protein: CASSLWRGNEQFF.

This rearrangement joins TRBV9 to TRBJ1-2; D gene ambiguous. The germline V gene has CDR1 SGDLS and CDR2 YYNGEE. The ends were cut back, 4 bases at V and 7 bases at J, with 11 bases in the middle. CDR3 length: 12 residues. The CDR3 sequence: CASSPPGRGYTF. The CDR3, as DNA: TGTGCCAGCAGCCCACCTGGCCGTGGCTACACCTTC.

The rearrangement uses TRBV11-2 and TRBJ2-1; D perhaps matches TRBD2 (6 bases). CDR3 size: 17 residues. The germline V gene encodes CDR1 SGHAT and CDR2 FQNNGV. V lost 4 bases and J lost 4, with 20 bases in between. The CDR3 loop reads CASSSLPGLSPYNEQFF. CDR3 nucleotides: TGTGCCAGCAGCTCCCTCCCGGGACTCAGCCCTTACAATGAGCAGTTCTTC.

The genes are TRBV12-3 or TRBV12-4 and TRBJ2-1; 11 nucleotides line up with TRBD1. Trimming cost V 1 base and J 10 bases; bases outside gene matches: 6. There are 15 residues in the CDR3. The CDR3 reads CASSLGGTGGWEQFF. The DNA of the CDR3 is TGTGCCAGCAGTTTAGGGGGGACAGGGGGTTGGGAGCAGTTCTTC.

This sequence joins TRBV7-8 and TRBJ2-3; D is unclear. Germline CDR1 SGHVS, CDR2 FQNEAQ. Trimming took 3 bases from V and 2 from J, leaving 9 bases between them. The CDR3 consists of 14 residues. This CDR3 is CASSFRPITDTQYF. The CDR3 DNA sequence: TGTGCCAGCAGCTTCCGCCCCATCACAGATACGCAGTATTTT. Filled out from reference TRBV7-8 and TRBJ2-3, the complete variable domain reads GAGVSQSPRYKVAKRGQDVALRCDPISGHVSLFWYQQALGQGPEFLTYFQNEAQLDKSGLPSDRFFAERPEGSVSTLKIQRTQQEDSAVYLCASSFRPITDTQYFGPGTRLTVL.

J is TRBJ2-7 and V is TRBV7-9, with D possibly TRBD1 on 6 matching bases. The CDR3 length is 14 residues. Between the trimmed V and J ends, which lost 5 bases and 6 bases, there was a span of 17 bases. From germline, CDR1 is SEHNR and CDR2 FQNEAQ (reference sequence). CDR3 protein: CASSPLQGSSEQYF. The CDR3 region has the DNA TGTGCCAGCAGCCCCCTACAGGGCTCCAGCGAGCAGTACTTC.

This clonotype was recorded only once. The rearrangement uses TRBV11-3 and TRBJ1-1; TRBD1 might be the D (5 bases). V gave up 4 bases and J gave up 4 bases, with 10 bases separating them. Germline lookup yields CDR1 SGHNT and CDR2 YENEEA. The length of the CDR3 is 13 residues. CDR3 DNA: TGTGCCAGCAGCTCCGGGGACTTCACTGAAGCTTTCTTT. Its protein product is CASSSGDFTEAFF.

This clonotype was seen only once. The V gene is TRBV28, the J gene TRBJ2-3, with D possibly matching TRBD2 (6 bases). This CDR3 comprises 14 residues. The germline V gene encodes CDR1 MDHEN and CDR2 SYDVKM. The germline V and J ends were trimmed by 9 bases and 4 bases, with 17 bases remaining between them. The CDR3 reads CASIPGLGADTQYF. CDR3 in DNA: TGTGCCAGTATACCGGGACTTGGAGCAGATACGCAGTATTTT. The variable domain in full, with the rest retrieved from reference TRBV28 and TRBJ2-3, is DVKVTQSSRYLVKRTGEKVFLECVQDMDHENMFWYRQDPGLGLRLIYFSYDVKMKEKGDIPEGYSVSREKKERFSLILESASTNQTSMYLCASIPGLGADTQYFGPGTRLTVL.

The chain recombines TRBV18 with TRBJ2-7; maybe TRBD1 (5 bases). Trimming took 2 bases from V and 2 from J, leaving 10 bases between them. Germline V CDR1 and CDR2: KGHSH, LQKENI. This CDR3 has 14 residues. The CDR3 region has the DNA TGTGCCAGCTCACCAAGTGAAGGGGCCTACGAGCAGTACTTC. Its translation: CASSPSEGAYEQYF.

DNA for the CDR3: TGTGCCAGCAGCCCTGGCAGTGCCGAGCAGTACTTC. Residues: CASSPGSAEQYF. V gene TRBV7-9 combines with J gene TRBJ2-7, with no clear D. Germline loops: CDR1 SEHNR, CDR2 FQNEAQ (reference sequence). The germline V and J ends were trimmed by 5 bases and 6 bases, with 11 bases remaining between them. The CDR3 has 12 residues.

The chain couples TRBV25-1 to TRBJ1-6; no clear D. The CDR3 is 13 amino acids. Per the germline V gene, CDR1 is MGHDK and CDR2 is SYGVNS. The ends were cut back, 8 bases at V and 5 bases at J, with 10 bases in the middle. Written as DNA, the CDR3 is TGTGCCAGCCTTGGACGGGATAATTCACCCCTCCACTTT. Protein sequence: CASLGRDNSPLHF.

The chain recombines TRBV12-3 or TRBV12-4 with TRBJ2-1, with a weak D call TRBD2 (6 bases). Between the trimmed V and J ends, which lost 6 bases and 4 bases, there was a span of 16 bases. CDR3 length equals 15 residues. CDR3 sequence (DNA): TGTGCCAGCAGCCTCCCGTGGGGGGATTACAATGAGCAGTTCTTC. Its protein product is CASSLPWGDYNEQFF.